A selection of T cell receptor beta chains follows, all from one sample in a study of spatial heterogeneity in lung cancer. One entry per CDR3 protein, called by TCRdb with MiXCR from the 5' RACE reads. The sample has more than 10,000 distinct CDR3 sequences, roughly 5.6% seen once; the top ten hold less than 25%. This sample comprised lung tumor tissue, obtained at surgery. These receptors were collected from a male donor with early-stage non-small cell lung cancer. CDR3s include the opening cysteine and the closing phenylalanine or tryptophan. A D gene is named only where the DNA matches it firmly.

V | D | CDR3
TRBV29-1 | NA | CSVVFSGNTIYF
TRBV5-1 | NA | CASSLADGGNQPQHF
TRBV18 | NA | CASSPADGTQPQHF
TRBV20-1 | NA | CSARAGQRRTDTQYF
TRBV18 | NA | CASSPPGVGATANYGYTF
TRBV4-1 | NA | CASSQDSTQGSYEQYF
TRBV28 | NA | CASSQPFGTGISYEQYF
TRBV3-1 | NA | CASSQAIGQTLQETQYF
TRBV4-3 | NA | CASSQAWGRLEGEKLFF
TRBV6-1 | NA | CASSERDSPLHF
TRBV5-5 | NA | CASAFSGPDLEQYF
TRBV20-1 | TRBD1 | CSARERTGTGNTIYF
TRBV6-5 | TRBD2 | CASSRSGVFTDTQYF
TRBV27 | TRBD1 | CASSLSGGTGGITEAFF
TRBV20-1 | TRBD1 | CSARVGGDRGGNSPLHF
TRBV4-3 | TRBD1 | CASSQEGQGENEQFF
TRBV5-1 | NA | CASSGTSTDTQYF
TRBV5-1 | NA | CASSLSGTPRAGNTIYF
TRBV27 | NA | CASGVSASLVYEQYF
TRBV6-5 | NA | CASSNDPSSYNEQFF
TRBV20-1 | NA | CSARDFTDTQYF
TRBV20-1 | NA | CSAEAGTATYEQYF
TRBV20-1 | TRBD2 | CSASPGGAEDTQYF
TRBV7-6 | NA | CASSPRQVPTLLNTEAFF
TRBV19 | NA | CASSPTAGPLEEQFF
TRBV28 | NA | CASSLSKPFYNEQFF
TRBV6-5 | NA | CASSSLRGSAGANVLTF
TRBV18 | TRBD1 | CASSPPWQGAESAGANVLTF
TRBV3-1 | TRBD2 | CASSPSGGAYNEQFF
TRBV20-1 | TRBD2 | CSATGTSGATDTQYF
TRBV24-1 | TRBD1 | CATSDPGQGSHEQFF
TRBV7-2 | TRBD1 | CASSSRTGGQTQYF
TRBV4-1 | NA | CASSLGPGAEGYTF
TRBV25-1 | TRBD1 | CASSESTGTGGEKLFF
TRBV20-1 | TRBD1 | CSASLTPGGGENGYTF
TRBV27 | TRBD1 | CASSMDRGQGYGYTF
TRBV14 | TRBD1 | CASSQELRGINEKLFF
TRBV10-3 | TRBD1 | CAISDPGQGAFGNTIYF
TRBV6-4 | NA | CASSGDIADTQYF
TRBV10-1 | TRBD1 | CASSQQGIASGNTIYF
TRBV6-2/TRBV6-3 | NA | CASRDSRTALKEQYF
TRBV6-2/TRBV6-3 | TRBD2 | CASKLLAGEYNEQFF
TRBV12-3/TRBV12-4 | NA | CASTSSGELFF
TRBV4-3 | NA | CASSQDTGTRAYEQYF
TRBV5-1 | NA | CASSQTGAKNIQYF